What follows are 25 T cell receptor beta chains derived from one specimen sequenced in a study of blood T cell repertoires in COVID-19. TCRdb's copy holds only in-frame clones and misses some; the assay was immunoSEQ multiplex PCR. The sample holds 100,000 to 150,000 clones, around 89% seen once. Sequencing input: peripheral blood. All receptors come from a human donor in a cohort sampled during active COVID-19.

The chain combines TRBV9 with TRBJ1-3, with 7 bases lining up with TRBD1. Per germline, CDR1 SGDLS and CDR2 YYNGEE. CDR3 length: 15 residues. V lost 3 bases and J lost 5; bases outside the gene matches: 8. DNA of the CDR3: TGTGCCAGCAGCGCAACGACAGGGAATAGAAACACCATATATTTT. It yields the protein CASSATTGNRNTIYF.

The chain is built from TRBV24-1 and TRBJ1-5, with 8 nucleotides matching TRBD1. The germline CDR1 and CDR2 sequences are KGHDR and SFDVKD. CDR3 size: 15 residues. V lost 5 bases to trimming and J lost 3 bases; unmatched junction nucleotides: 5. CDR3 coding DNA: TGTGCCACCAGTGCTAGACAGGGGTTCAATCAGCCCCAGCATTTT. Translation: CATSARQGFNQPQHF.

The genes are TRBV4-1 and TRBJ2-7; 7 bases are shared with TRBD2. After removal of 6 bases from V and 5 bases from J, the junction contained 7 bases not matched to a gene. Germline CDR1 is MGHRA and CDR2 is YSYEKL. This CDR3 spans 13 amino acids. The CDR3 loop reads CASSLADGDEQYF. The CDR3 nucleotides are TGCGCCAGCAGTCTAGCGGACGGGGACGAGCAGTACTTC.

The rearrangement uses TRBV27 and TRBJ2-3, with 12 bases that match TRBD2. V dropped 8 bases and J dropped 5; count of bases not matched to a gene: 11. CDR1 and CDR2 from the germline V gene are MNHEY and SMNVEV (reference sequence). This CDR3 contains 16 residues. The CDR3: CASAKHSSGGGDTQYF. The CDR3 DNA reads TGTGCCAGCGCAAAGCATTCTAGCGGGGGGGGAGATACGCAGTATTTT.

This clone occurred once. This sequence joins TRBV2 and TRBJ2-1; no firm D call. CDR1 is SNHLY, CDR2 FYNNEI, per germline. The CDR3 spans 12 residues. V was shortened by 5 bases and J by 7 bases, with 9 bases between the two germline ends. The CDR3 sequence: CASSTPRNEQFF. CDR3 bases: TGTGCCAGCAGTACGCCTAGGAATGAGCAGTTCTTC.

The rearrangement uses TRBV6-5 and TRBJ2-7; 10 positions match TRBD2. This CDR3 is 14 amino acids long. With 4 bases clipped from V and 4 bases from J, the junction kept 4 bases outside the gene matches. The germline V gene has CDR1 MNHEY and CDR2 SVGAGI. The CDR3 coding sequence is TGTGCCAGCAGTTCTAGCGGGAGTAGTTACGAGCAGTACTTC. Its translation: CASSSSGSSYEQYF.

This rearrangement joins TRBV9 to TRBJ2-7, with TRBD2 matching 11 bases. The junction had 5 bases not matched to a gene; V was cut back by 5 bases and J by 4 bases. Germline V gives CDR1 SGDLS, CDR2 YYNGEE. The CDR3 length is 14 residues. CDR3 region: CASSPRLAGYEQYF. The CDR3, as DNA: TGTGCCAGCAGTCCCCGACTAGCGGGATACGAGCAGTACTTC.

The genes are TRBV29-1 and TRBJ2-5; 8 bases map to TRBD2. The CDR3 covers 14 residues. Losses at the gene ends were 1 base for V and 2 bases for J; bases not matched to a gene: 3. Germline V gene data show CDR1 as SQVTM and CDR2 as ANQGSEA. CDR3 amino acids: CSVEGASGQETQYF. DNA for the CDR3: TGCAGCGTTGAAGGTGCTAGCGGGCAAGAGACCCAGTACTTC.

The chain carries TRBV6-5 and TRBJ1-4; D gene uncertain. The CDR3 is made up of 14 amino acids. The V end was cut by 6 bases, the J end by 7 bases, with 15 bases between. Germline assignment: CDR1 MNHEY and CDR2 SVGAGI. CDR3 in DNA: TGTGCCAGCAGAGCCATGGCGGGTGGTGAAAAACTGTTTTTT. Its protein product is CASRAMAGGEKLFF.

This clone was detected once. The gene calls are TRBV6-5 and TRBJ2-7; no definite D call. Germline CDR1 and CDR2: MNHEY and SVGAGI. V shed 2 bases and J shed 0 bases, with 5 bases lying between them. The CDR3 sequence is 13 residues long. The CDR3 DNA reads as TGTGCCAGCAGTTACACGCGCTCCTACGAGCAGTACTTC. It yields the protein CASSYTRSYEQYF.

The rearrangement joins TRBV4-2 to TRBJ2-1, with 7 bases that match TRBD2. The CDR3 extends over 13 amino acids. Germline CDR1 is LGHNA and CDR2 is YNFKEQ. Trimming took 0 bases from V and 12 from J; bases not matched to a gene: 5. CDR3 amino acids: CASSQDRGGGQFF. For the CDR3, the DNA is TGTGCCAGCAGCCAAGATAGAGGCGGGGGGCAGTTCTTC.

The rearrangement joins TRBV19 to TRBJ1-2; 7 bases map to TRBD1. The CDR3 loop spans 11 amino acids. V shed 10 bases, J shed 7 bases, and the junction held 6 bases outside the gene matches. In germline, CDR1 is LNHDA, CDR2 SQIVND (reference sequence). The CDR3: CATGTAVGYTF. CDR3 bases: TGTGCCACAGGGACAGCGGTTGGCTACACCTTC.

The gene calls are TRBV6-5 and TRBJ1-2, with a weak D call TRBD1 (5 bases). CDR3 length: 13 residues. From germline, CDR1 is MNHEY and CDR2 SVGAGI. V lost 0 bases, J lost 7 bases, and 9 bases lay in between. CDR3 in amino acids: CASSYSSRVGYTF. In DNA form, the CDR3 reads TGTGCCAGCAGTTACTCGAGCAGGGTTGGCTACACCTTC.

This clone was found once. The chain uses TRBV6-1 and TRBJ1-5; TRBD1 is a possible D gene (6 bases). The CDR3 runs to 12 residues. Trimming took off 3 bases at V and 12 bases at J, with 12 bases between the two ends. In germline, CDR1 is MNHNS, CDR2 SASEGT. CDR3: CASSERQAYQHF. CDR3 nucleotides: TGTGCCAGCAGTGAGAGACAGGCCTACCAGCATTTT.

Remarks on this clone: Additional DNA sequences in this sample encode the identical CDR3. The chain has TRBV3-1 (or the pseudogene TRBV3-2) and TRBJ1-1; D possibly corresponds to TRBD1 (6 bases). The V gene lost 3 bases and the J gene lost 5 bases, with 10 bases spanning the gap. Per the germline V gene, CDR1 is LGHDT and CDR2 is YNNKEL (reference sequence). This CDR3 has 13 residues. The CDR3 DNA reads as TGTGCCAGCAGCCAGGGGAGGGGGACTGAAGCTTTCTTT. This sequence encodes CASSQGRGTEAFF.

The chain carries TRBV7-9 and TRBJ2-1; 9 bases fit TRBD1. The V segment lost 5 bases and the J segment 7 bases; nucleotides outside the gene matches: 3. The CDR3 contains 13 residues. Germline V gives CDR1 SEHNR, CDR2 FQNEAQ (reference sequence). CDR3 DNA: TGTGCCAGCAGCACGGGACAGGGAAATGAGCAGTTCTTC. It translates to CASSTGQGNEQFF.

The V and J genes are TRBV12-3 or TRBV12-4 and TRBJ2-2, with no clear D. Trimming removed 0 bases from V and 6 bases from J, with 5 bases in between. The CDR3 sequence is 13 residues long. The CDR3 loop reads CASSLALPGELFF. As DNA, the CDR3 is TGTGCCAGCAGTTTAGCCCTTCCCGGGGAGCTGTTTTTT.

The chain joins TRBV6-1 to TRBJ2-1, with TRBD2 matching over 8 bases. The J segment lost 0 bases and the V segment lost 4 bases, leaving 5 bases of the junction unmatched. The CDR3 is 16 residues long. Germline lookup yields CDR1 MNHNS and CDR2 SASEGT. The CDR3, as DNA: TGTGCCAGCAGTGGGACTAGCCCAAGCTCCTACAATGAGCAGTTCTTC. Its protein is CASSGTSPSSYNEQFF.

A note on this clone: The junction and the germline gene differ at one end; a read error may be behind it. The chain recombines TRBV5-1 with TRBJ1-2; tentative D call: TRBD1 (5 bases). CDR3 size: 15 residues. Germline CDR1 is SGHRS and CDR2 is YFSETQ. The CDR3 nucleotides are TGCGCCCGCAGCTGGGGCCCGGGGGTATCCGGGGGCTACACCTTC. Protein: CARSWGPGVSGGYTF.

J is TRBJ1-6 and V is TRBV5-6; TRBD1 might be the D (6 bases). The CDR3 extends over 17 amino acids. V lost 4 bases, J lost 8 bases, and 22 bases lay in between. Germline CDR1 reads SGHDT; CDR2 reads YYEEEE. The DNA for the CDR3 is TGTGCCAGCAGCCGTAAGGACAGAGGAAGGCTTGATTCACCCCTCCACTTT. It encodes CASSRKDRGRLDSPLHF.

CDR3 in DNA: TGTGCCAGCAGCCGACAGGGGGCTGTGTACGAGCAGTACTTC. Protein sequence: CASSRQGAVYEQYF. The chain is built from TRBV3-1 (or the pseudogene TRBV3-2) and TRBJ2-7; TRBD1 matches 10 bases. The CDR3 runs to 14 residues. In germline, CDR1 is LGHDT, CDR2 YNNKEL (reference sequence). Unmatched junction bases numbered 4, after V lost 4 bases and J lost 4 bases.

The chain is built from TRBV28 and TRBJ2-5; tentatively, D is TRBD2 (6 bases). V was cut by 4 bases and J by 2 bases, with 14 bases left in between. Germline V CDR1 and CDR2: MDHEN, SYDVKM. The CDR3 is 15 residues long. CDR3 region: CASSWTGLKQETQYF. For the CDR3, the DNA is TGTGCCAGCAGTTGGACGGGACTTAAACAAGAGACCCAGTACTTC.

This clone occurred once. This chain's CDR3 is CATSRELAGGETQYF. The CDR3 region has the DNA TGTGCCACCAGCAGAGAACTAGCGGGAGGAGAGACCCAGTACTTC. The chain uses TRBV15 and TRBJ2-5, with TRBD2 matching 12 bases. After removal of 0 bases from V and 4 bases from J, the junction contained 0 bases not matched to a gene. This CDR3 contains 15 residues. In germline, CDR1 is LNHNV, CDR2 YYDKDF (reference sequence).

The gene calls are TRBV19 and TRBJ2-2; 10 nucleotides agree with TRBD1. V shed 7 bases and J 8 bases; nucleotides not matched to a gene: 13. The CDR3 consists of 16 residues. Germline V lookup: CDR1 LNHDA, CDR2 SQIVND (reference sequence). The CDR3, as DNA: TGTGCCAGTACCAAAATCGAGACAGGGGGCTTGGGGGAGCTGTTTTTT. Its translation: CASTKIETGGLGELFF.

This sequence joins TRBV18 and TRBJ2-2; D remains unclear. Germline V gene data show CDR1 as KGHSH and CDR2 as LQKENI. This CDR3 is 15 amino acids long. The V gene lost 4 bases and the J gene lost 3 bases, with 12 bases spanning the gap. The chain's CDR3 is CASSLSLTDTGELFF. DNA for the CDR3: TGTGCCAGCTCACTTTCCCTAACAGACACCGGGGAGCTGTTTTTT.